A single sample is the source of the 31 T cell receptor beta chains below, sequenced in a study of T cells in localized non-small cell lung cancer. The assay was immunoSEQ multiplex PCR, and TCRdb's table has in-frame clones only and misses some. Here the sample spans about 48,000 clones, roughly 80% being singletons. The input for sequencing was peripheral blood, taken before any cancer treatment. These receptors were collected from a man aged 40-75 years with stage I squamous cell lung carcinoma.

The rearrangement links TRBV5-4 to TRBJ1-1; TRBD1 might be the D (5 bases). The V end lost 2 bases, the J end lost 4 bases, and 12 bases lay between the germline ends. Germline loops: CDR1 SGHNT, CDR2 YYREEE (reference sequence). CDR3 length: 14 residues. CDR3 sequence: CASSFRWGTTEAFF. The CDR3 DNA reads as TGTGCCAGCAGCTTCAGGTGGGGGACCACTGAAGCTTTCTTT.

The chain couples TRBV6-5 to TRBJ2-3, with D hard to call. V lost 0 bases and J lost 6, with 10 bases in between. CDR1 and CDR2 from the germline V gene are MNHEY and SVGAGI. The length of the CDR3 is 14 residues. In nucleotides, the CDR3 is TGTGCCAGCAGTTACTCCCCCGGTGGGGATACGCAGTATTTT. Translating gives CASSYSPGGDTQYF.

CDR3 in DNA: TGTGCCAGCAGTTTATTGGCAGGGGGGATTCTAGCCTATGGCTACACCTTC. This codes for CASSLLAGGILAYGYTF. The chain joins TRBV28 to TRBJ1-2, with 7 bases fitting TRBD1. The V and J ends lost 1 base and 4 bases, in that order; junction bases with no gene match: 12. This CDR3 has 17 residues. Germline CDR1 and CDR2: MDHEN and SYDVKM.

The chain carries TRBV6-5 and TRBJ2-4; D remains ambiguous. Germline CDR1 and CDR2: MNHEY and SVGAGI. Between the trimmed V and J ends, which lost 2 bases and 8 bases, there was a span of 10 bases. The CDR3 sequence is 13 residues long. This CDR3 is CASSYGQADIQYF. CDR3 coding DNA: TGTGCCAGCAGTTACGGTCAGGCTGACATTCAGTACTTC.

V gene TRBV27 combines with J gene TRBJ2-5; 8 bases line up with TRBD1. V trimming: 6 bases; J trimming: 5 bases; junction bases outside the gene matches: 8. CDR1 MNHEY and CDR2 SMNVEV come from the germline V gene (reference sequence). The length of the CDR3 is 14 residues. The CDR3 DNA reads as TGTGCCAGCAGCCAGGACAGGGTTGGGGAGACCCAGTACTTC. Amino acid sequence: CASSQDRVGETQYF.

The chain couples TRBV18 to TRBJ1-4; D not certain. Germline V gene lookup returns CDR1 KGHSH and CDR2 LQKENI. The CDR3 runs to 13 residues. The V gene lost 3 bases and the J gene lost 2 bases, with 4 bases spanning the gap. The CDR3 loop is CASSPETNEKLFF. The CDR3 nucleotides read TGTGCCAGCTCACCGGAGACTAATGAAAAACTGTTTTTT.

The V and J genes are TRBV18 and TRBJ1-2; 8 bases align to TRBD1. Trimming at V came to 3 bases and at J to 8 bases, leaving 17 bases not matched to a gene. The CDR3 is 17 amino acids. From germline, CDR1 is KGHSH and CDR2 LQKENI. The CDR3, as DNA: TGTGCCAGCTCACCCACTTCTATGTTCAGGGGGCGTCAGGGCTACACCTTC. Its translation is CASSPTSMFRGRQGYTF. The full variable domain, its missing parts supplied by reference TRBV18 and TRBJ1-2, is NAGVMQNPRHLVRRRGQEARLRCSPMKGHSHVYWYRQLPEEGLKFMVYLQKENIIDESGMPKERFSAEFPKEGPSILRIQQVVRGDSAAYFCASSPTSMFRGRQGYTFGSGTRLTVV.

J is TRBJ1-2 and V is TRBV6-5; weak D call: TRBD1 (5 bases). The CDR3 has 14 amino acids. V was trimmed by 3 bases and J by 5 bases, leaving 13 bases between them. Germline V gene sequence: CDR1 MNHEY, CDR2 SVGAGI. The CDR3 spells CASSYGRAGYGYTF. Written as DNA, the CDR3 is TGTGCCAGCAGTTATGGCAGGGCGGGATATGGCTACACCTTC.

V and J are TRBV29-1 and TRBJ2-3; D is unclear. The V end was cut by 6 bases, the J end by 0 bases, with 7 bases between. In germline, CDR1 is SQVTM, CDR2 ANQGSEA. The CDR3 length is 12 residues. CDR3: CSVGSSTDTQYF. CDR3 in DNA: TGCAGCGTGGGCAGCAGCACAGATACGCAGTATTTT.

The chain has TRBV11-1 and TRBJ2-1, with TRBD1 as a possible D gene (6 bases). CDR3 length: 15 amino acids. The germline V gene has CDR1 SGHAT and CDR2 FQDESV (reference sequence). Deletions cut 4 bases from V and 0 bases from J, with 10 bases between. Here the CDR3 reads CASSSQTGSYNEQFF. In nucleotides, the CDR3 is TGTGCCAGCAGCTCCCAGACAGGCTCCTACAATGAGCAGTTCTTC.

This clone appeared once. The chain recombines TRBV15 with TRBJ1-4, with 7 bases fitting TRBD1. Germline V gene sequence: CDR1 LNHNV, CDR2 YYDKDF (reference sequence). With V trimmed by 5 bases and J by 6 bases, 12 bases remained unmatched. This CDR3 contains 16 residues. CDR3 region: CATSRQGGFKDEKLFF. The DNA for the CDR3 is TGTGCCACCAGCCGGCAGGGGGGTTTTAAGGATGAAAAACTGTTTTTT.

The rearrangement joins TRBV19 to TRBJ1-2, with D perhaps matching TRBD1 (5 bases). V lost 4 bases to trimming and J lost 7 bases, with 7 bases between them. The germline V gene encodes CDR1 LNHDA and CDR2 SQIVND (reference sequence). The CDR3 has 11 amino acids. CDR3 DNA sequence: TGTGCCAGTAGTAACGACAGTGGCTACACCTTC. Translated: CASSNDSGYTF.

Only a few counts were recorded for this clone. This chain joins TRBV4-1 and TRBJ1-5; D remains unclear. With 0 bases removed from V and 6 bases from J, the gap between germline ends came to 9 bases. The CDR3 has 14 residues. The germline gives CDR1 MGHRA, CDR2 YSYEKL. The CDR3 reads CASSQDQAGQPQHF. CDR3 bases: TGCGCCAGCAGCCAAGACCAGGCCGGTCAGCCCCAGCATTTT.

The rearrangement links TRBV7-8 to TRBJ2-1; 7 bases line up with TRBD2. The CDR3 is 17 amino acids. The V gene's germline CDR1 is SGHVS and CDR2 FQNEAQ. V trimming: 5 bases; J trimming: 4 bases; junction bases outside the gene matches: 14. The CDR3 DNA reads TGTGCCAGCAGCATCGGGGGGTTACGACAGACATACAATGAGCAGTTCTTC. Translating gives CASSIGGLRQTYNEQFF.

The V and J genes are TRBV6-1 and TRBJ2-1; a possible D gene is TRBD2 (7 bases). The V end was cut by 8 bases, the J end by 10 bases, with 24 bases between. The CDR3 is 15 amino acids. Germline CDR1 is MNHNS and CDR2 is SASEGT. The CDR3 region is CASGPWLGGANEQFF. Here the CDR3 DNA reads TGTGCCAGCGGGCCATGGCTTGGGGGGGCCAACGAGCAGTTCTTC.

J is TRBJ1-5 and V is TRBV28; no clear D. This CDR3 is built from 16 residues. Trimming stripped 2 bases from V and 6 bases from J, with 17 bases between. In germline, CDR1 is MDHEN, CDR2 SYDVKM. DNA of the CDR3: TGTGCCAGCAGTTTACAGCAAACGGTCAGGATTCAGCCCCAGCATTTT. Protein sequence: CASSLQQTVRIQPQHF.

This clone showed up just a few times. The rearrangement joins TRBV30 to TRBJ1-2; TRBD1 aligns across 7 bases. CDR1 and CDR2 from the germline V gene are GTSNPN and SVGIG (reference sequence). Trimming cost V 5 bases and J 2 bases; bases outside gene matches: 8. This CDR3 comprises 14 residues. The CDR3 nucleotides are TGTGCCTGGCGTAGACAGGGAGTAAACTATGGCTACACCTTC. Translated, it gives CAWRRQGVNYGYTF. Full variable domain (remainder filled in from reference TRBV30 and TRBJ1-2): SQTIHQWPATLVQPVGSPLSLECTVEGTSNPNLYWYRQAAGRGLQLLFYSVGIGQISSEVPQNLSASRPQDRQFILSSKKLLLSDSGFYLCAWRRQGVNYGYTFGSGTRLTVV.

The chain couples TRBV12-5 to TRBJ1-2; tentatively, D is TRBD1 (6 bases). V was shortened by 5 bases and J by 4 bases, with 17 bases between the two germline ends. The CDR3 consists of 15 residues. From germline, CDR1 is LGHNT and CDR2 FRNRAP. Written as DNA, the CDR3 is TGTGCTAGTGGTCGGACAGCCGGCGCACTCTATGGCTACACCTTC. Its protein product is CASGRTAGALYGYTF.

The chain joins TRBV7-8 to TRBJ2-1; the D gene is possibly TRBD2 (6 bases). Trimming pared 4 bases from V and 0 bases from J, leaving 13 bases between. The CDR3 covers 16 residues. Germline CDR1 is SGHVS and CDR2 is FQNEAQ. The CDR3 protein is CASSSSRGTSYNEQFF. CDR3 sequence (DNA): TGTGCCAGCAGCTCCTCCCGGGGGACCTCCTACAATGAGCAGTTCTTC.

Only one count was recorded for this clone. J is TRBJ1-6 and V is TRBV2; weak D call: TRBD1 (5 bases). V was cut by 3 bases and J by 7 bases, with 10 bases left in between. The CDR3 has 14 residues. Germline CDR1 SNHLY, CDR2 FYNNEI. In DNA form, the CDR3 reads TGTGCCAGCAGTGATGGGCCAGGGAATTCACCCCTCCACTTT. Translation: CASSDGPGNSPLHF.

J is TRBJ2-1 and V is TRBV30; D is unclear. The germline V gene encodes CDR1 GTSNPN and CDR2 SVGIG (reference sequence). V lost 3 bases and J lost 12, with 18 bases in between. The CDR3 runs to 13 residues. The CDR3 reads CAWSADGVGWQFF. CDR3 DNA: TGTGCCTGGAGCGCTGATGGGGTGGGATGGCAGTTCTTC.

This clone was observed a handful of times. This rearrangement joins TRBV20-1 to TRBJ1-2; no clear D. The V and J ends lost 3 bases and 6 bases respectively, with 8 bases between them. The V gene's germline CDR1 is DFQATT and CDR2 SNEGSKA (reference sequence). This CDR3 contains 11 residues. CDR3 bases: TGCAGTGCTAGGGCCGAAGATGGCTACACCTTC. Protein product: CSARAEDGYTF.

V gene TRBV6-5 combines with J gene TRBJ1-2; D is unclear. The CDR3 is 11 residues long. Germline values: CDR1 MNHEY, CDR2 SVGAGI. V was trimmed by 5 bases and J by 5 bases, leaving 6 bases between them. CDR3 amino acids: CASSGVYGYTF. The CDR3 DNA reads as TGTGCCAGCAGTGGTGTTTATGGCTACACCTTC.

As DNA, the CDR3 is TGTGCCACCCAACAGGGGATCAATCAGCCCCAGCATTTT. Its protein product is CATQQGINQPQHF. This chain uses TRBV19 with TRBJ1-5; TRBD1 matches at 7 bases. The trim removed 10 bases at V and 3 bases at J, leaving 6 bases unmatched. This CDR3 contains 13 residues. In germline, CDR1 is LNHDA, CDR2 SQIVND (reference sequence). The variable domain in full, completed from reference TRBV19 and TRBJ1-5, reads DGGITQSPKYLFRKEGQNVTLSCEQNLNHDAMYWYRQDPGQGLRLIYYSQIVNDFQKGDIAEGYSVSREKKESFPLTVTSAQKNPTAFYLCATQQGINQPQHFGDGTRLSIL.

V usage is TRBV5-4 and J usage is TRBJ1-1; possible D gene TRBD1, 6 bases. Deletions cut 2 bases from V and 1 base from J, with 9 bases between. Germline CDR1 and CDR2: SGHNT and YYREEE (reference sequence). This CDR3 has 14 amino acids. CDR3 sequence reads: CASSFQGKNTEAFF. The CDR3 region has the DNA TGTGCCAGCAGCTTTCAGGGGAAGAACACTGAAGCTTTCTTT.

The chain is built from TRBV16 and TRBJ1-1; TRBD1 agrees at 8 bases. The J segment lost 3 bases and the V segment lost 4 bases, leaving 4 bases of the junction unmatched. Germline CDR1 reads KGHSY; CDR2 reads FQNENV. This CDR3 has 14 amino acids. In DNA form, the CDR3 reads TGTGCCAGCAGCCGCGACAGGGGATACACTGAAGCTTTCTTT. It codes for CASSRDRGYTEAFF.

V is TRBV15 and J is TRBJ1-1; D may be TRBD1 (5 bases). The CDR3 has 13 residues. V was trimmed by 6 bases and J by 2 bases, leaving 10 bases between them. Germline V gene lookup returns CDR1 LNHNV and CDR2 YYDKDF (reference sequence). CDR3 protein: CATSAGINTEAFF. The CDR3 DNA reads TGTGCCACCAGTGCAGGGATTAACACTGAAGCTTTCTTT.

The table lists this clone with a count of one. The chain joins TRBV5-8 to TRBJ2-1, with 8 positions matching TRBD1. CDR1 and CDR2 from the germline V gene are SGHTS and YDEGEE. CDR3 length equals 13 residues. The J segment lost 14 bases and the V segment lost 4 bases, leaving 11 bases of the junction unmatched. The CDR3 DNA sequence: TGTGCCAGCAGCGCCGGGGGCAGGGGGCTGGAGTTCTTC. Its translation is CASSAGGRGLEFF.

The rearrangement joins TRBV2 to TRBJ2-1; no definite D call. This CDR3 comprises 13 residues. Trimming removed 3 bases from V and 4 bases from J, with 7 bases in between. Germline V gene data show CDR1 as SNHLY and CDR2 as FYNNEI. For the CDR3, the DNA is TGTGCCAGCAGTGAGGCCAGATACAATGAGCAGTTCTTC. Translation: CASSEARYNEQFF.

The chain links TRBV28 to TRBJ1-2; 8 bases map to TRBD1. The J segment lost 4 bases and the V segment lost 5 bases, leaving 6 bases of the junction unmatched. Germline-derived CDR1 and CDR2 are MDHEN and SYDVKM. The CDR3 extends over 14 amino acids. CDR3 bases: TGTGCCAGCAGTCGATCCGGGACAGGCTATGGCTACACCTTC. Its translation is CASSRSGTGYGYTF.

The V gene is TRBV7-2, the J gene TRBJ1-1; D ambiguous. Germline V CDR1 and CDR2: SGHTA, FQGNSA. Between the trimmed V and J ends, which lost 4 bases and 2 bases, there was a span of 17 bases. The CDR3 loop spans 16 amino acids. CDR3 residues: CASSYWTAYPNTEAFF. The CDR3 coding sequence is TGTGCCAGCAGCTACTGGACCGCCTACCCTAACACTGAAGCTTTCTTT.